The 2 T cell receptor beta chains presented below share a single source sample, sequenced in a study of blood T cell repertoires in COVID-19. The assay was immunoSEQ multiplex PCR, and TCRdb's table has in-frame clones only and misses some. The data contain roughly 260,000 clones, around nine tenths of them singletons. Sample: PBMCs or T cells enriched from blood (not recorded which). The receptors shown here come from a woman younger than 30 who had recovered from COVID-19.

The chain recombines TRBV12-3 or TRBV12-4 with TRBJ1-1; 8 nucleotides agree with TRBD1. The junction had 3 bases not matched to a gene; V was cut back by 5 bases and J by 10 bases. This CDR3 spans 11 amino acids. The chain's CDR3 is CASSADRGAFF. CDR3 coding DNA: TGTGCCAGCAGTGCAGACAGGGGAGCTTTCTTT.

This sequence joins TRBV3-1 (or the pseudogene TRBV3-2) and TRBJ1-2; 8 bases map to TRBD1. Germline V gene sequence: CDR1 LGHDT, CDR2 YNNKEL (reference sequence). With V trimmed by 5 bases and J by 3 bases, 5 bases remained unmatched. The CDR3 spans 14 residues. The CDR3 coding sequence is TGTGCCAGCAGCGCAGGGGGCGTAGACTATGGCTACACCTTC. It yields the protein CASSAGGVDYGYTF.